This TCR beta chain was sequenced in a study of beta chain features in type 1 diabetes. Study-wide context: Healthy donors, compared against patients, showed similar age, gender and cell yields.

Findings and limits, study-wide: Shorter TCRB CDR3s, moderately but significantly so, were found in Type 1 diabetes patients in all four CD4+ subsets. Any role of HLA type in TCRB rearrangement remained unresolved here.

This CDR3 region has 15 residues. Germline trimming cut 5 bases from V and 3 bases from J; bases unmatched to any gene: 6. Germline V lookup: CDR1 SGHVS, CDR2 FQNEAQ. Isolated RNA was reverse transcribed in full, so expressed TCRB transcripts were sequenced. Only in-frame clones appear in the TCRdb table, and some are missing; sequencing was by immunoSEQ multiplex PCR. The data show about 250,000 clones, 13% to 15% seen once. As for this clone: Its antigen is not identified.

Donors underwent one heparinised blood draw, about 120 mL on average. The sample was naive CD4+ T cells from blood. The TCR sequence derives from a middle-aged woman in good health. The rearrangement uses TRBV7-8 and TRBJ2-1; 8 nucleotides align to TRBD2. In DNA form, the CDR3 reads TGTGCCAGCAGCCCGAGACTAGCGCGCTACAATGAGCAGTTCTTC. Protein: CASSPRLARYNEQFF.